This TCR beta chain came from a study of T-cell memory formation after mild COVID-19. Notes on the study in general: Cross-reactive memory apparently joined, as some responding clones appeared in pre-infection memory.

This clonotype was counted only a few times. The target antigen is unknown. TCRdb re-called the 5' RACE reads with MiXCR, one entry per CDR3 protein. The repertoire holds fewer than 250,000 distinct CDR3 sequences, with roughly 18% as singletons. This CDR3 comprises 14 residues. Trimming took 6 bases from V and 7 from J, leaving 13 bases between them. The specimen was PBMCs or a T cell subset sorted from them (not recorded which). The chain joins TRBV12-3 or TRBV12-4 to TRBJ1-6, with unresolved D. This sequence was found in an adult woman who had mild COVID-19 (a few samples of this study predate the infection). Cell type and time point are not known. The CDR3 loop reads CASRHQAMNSPLHF. The DNA of the CDR3 is TGTGCCAGCAGGCACCAGGCCATGAATTCACCCCTCCACTTT.